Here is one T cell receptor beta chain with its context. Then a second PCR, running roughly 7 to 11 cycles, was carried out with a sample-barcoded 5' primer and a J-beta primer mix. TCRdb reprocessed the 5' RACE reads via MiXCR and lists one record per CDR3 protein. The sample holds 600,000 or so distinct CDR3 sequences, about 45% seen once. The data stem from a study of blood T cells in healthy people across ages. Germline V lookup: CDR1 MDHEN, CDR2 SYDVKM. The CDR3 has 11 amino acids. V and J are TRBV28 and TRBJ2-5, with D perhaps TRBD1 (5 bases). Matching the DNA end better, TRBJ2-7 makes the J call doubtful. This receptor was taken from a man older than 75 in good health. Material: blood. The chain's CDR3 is CATVGPNEQYF. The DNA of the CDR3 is TGTGCCACAGTGGGGCCCAACGAGCAGTACTTC.